The clone carrying this T cell receptor (beta chain) occurred once. The V gene end was trimmed by 5 bases and the J gene end by 4 bases; junction bases not matched to a gene: 11. The CDR3 length is 15 residues. Germline loops: CDR1 MNHEY, CDR2 SMNVEV (reference sequence). Sequencing was performed with immunoSEQ multiplex PCR; in TCRdb, only in-frame clones are kept and a portion is missing. The sample holds approximately 110,000 clones; under 95% are singletons and the top ten take 3.5% to 4%. These data belong to a study of brain T cells in children with intractable seizures. The rearrangement links TRBV27 to TRBJ2-7; 7 bases line up with TRBD1. The source is a boy in the first two years of life with hemimegalencephaly and intractable seizures. The sequencing here drew on peripheral blood, taken at surgery. Here the CDR3 reads CASSPGTVAVYEQYF. The CDR3 DNA reads as TGTGCCAGCAGTCCCGGGACAGTCGCCGTTTACGAGCAGTACTTC.